The entry that follows covers one TCR beta chain sequence. Germline loops: CDR1 DFQATT, CDR2 SNEGSKA (reference sequence). This CDR3 comprises 13 residues. Trimming at V came to 3 bases and at J to 5 bases, leaving 1 base not matched to a gene. How the authors handled the data: Using reference gene primer amplification, nucleated cell counts were estimated. Only in-frame clones appear in the TCRdb table, and some are missing; sequencing was by immunoSEQ multiplex PCR. V and J calls plus clone size are reproduced from that table; the DNA served to infer D and trimming. The sample holds roughly 23,000 clones, approximately 91% seen once. These data are taken from a study of blood T cell repertoires in COVID-19. Whole-study context: Sites in the United States, Italy and Spain provided acute and convalescent COVID-19 samples. PBMCs, B-cell-depleted T cells, or T cells were the source of the cDNA or gDNA that made up the material.

The V and J genes are TRBV20-1 and TRBJ1-5, with 10 bases lining up with TRBD1. What was sequenced was peripheral blood. This TCR came from a woman between 65 and 79 years old with active COVID-19. In DNA, the CDR3 is TGCAGTGCTAGTGACAGGGGGCATCAGCCCCAGCATTTT. This translates into CSASDRGHQPQHF.